Listed here is a single T cell receptor beta chain. Its antigen is as yet unknown. This sample is part of a study of post-analysis software for immune sequencing data. Study at large: Recorded disease courses covered relapsing-remitting, secondary progressive and progressive-relapsing multiple sclerosis. Some patients had no subtype annotation.

TCR beta libraries were prepared from cDNA with unique molecular identifiers. Around 450,000 cDNA molecules were recovered from an input of about 1 to 10 million T cells. TCRdb used MiXCR to reprocess the PCR reads, holding one entry per CDR3 protein. The repertoire holds a few hundred thousand distinct CDR3 sequences, over 35% seen once, with about 12% in the top ten. Trimming removed 3 bases at V and 8 bases at J, with 13 bases between. This CDR3 has 12 amino acids. The germline V gene encodes CDR1 DFQATT and CDR2 SNEGSKA (reference sequence). Regarding the study as a whole: Several TRBV segments were more frequent in patients than controls; TRBV5-6, TRBV5-1 and TRBV20-1 belonged to this group. The F measure placed samples prepared in the same batch into strongly shared clusters. Controls showed significantly higher normalized Chao1 diversity than did multiple sclerosis patients.

Sequences were obtained from blood. This receptor was taken from a girl aged 10-17 years with multiple sclerosis. The chain recombines TRBV20-1 with TRBJ2-5; tentative D call: TRBD1 (5 bases). The CDR3 here is CSASSSTGTQYF. Here the CDR3 DNA reads TGCAGTGCTAGTTCCAGCACAGGCACCCAGTACTTC.